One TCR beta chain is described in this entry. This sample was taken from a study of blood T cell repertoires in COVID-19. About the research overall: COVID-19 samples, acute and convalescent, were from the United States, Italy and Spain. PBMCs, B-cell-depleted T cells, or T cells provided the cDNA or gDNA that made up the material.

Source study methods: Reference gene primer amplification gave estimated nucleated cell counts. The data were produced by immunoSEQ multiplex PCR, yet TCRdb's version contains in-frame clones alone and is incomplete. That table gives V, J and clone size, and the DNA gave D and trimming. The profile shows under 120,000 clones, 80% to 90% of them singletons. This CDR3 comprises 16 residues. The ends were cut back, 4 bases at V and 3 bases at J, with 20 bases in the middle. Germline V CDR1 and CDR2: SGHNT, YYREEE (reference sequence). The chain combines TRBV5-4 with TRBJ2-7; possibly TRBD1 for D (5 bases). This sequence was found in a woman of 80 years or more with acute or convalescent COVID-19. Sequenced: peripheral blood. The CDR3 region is CASSADQGEKFYEQYF. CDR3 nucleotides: TGTGCCAGCAGCGCCGATCAAGGGGAAAAGTTCTACGAGCAGTACTTC.